This T cell receptor (beta chain) emerged from a study of CD8+CD57+ T cells in acquired aplastic anemia. The template used for profiling TCR beta VDJ and CDR3 was genomic DNA. TCRdb independently ran MiXCR on the reads; one entry per CDR3 protein. In the table there are about 210,000 distinct CDR3 sequences, approximately 60% of which are singletons. Regarding the study as a whole: Some 27 CD8+ CDR3 sequences were shared between patients and controls.

In the case of this clonotype: The antigen is undetermined.

Germline CDR1 reads SGHTA; CDR2 reads FQGNSA. V lost 5 bases to trimming and J lost 6 bases; unmatched junction nucleotides: 10. This CDR3 has 15 amino acids. The TCR was taken from a human donor in good health. The gene calls are TRBV7-2 and TRBJ2-3, with 8 bases aligning to TRBD2. Source material: sorted CD4+, CD8+, or CD8+CD57+ T cells (not recorded which) from PBMCs. The CDR3 sequence is CASSLDGGAGDTQYF. In DNA form, the CDR3 reads TGTGCCAGCAGCCTAGACGGGGGGGCAGGTGATACGCAGTATTTT.